Shown below are 28 T cell receptor beta chains from a single sample sequenced in a study of OX40 agonist ivuxolimab in advanced cancers. The receptor library was made with the immunoSEQ multiplex PCR assay. The clones in this table, taken by TCRdb from immuneACCESS, are in-frame only. Not every clone is retained; where verified, under half of the shortfall comes from an unresolved V gene, and the cause of the rest is unknown. The sample profile shows about 41,000 clones; around 87% of them were found once. Roughly 3.7% of the sample comes from the top ten. The sequencing here drew on CD4+ or CD8+ T cells sorted from blood, taken in a trial of the OX40 agonist ivuxolimab. The receptors come from an adult with an advanced solid tumor such as melanoma, head and neck, liver or kidney cancer.

This chain joins TRBV7-2 and TRBJ2-1; D possibly corresponds to TRBD2 (5 bases). The V and J ends lost 1 base and 6 bases respectively, with 16 bases between them. CDR1 and CDR2 from the germline V gene are SGHTA and FQGNSA. The CDR3 totals 16 residues. The CDR3 reads CASSLVSSGGLNEQFF. The CDR3 region has the DNA TGTGCCAGCAGCTTAGTGTCCAGCGGTGGCCTCAATGAGCAGTTCTTC. The full variable domain, in which reference TRBV7-2 and TRBJ2-1 provide the parts outside the CDR3, is GAGVSQSPSNKVTEKGKDVELRCDPISGHTALYWYRQSLGQGLEFLIYFQGNSAPDKSGLPSDRFSAERTGGSVSTLTIQRTQQEDSAVYLCASSLVSSGGLNEQFFGPGTRLTVL.

This clone was recorded a few times. V is TRBV27 and J is TRBJ1-1, with a possible D match to TRBD1 (5 bases). This CDR3 has 14 residues. Germline-derived CDR1 and CDR2 are MNHEY and SMNVEV (reference sequence). The V gene lost 5 bases and the J gene lost 5 bases, with 15 bases spanning the gap. CDR3 nucleotides: TGTGCCAGCAGTATGTTCCGGGGGTGGACTGAAGCTTTCTTT. Encoded protein: CASSMFRGWTEAFF.

The table lists this clone with a count of one. J is TRBJ2-7 and V is TRBV11-2; 14 nucleotides line up with TRBD2. This CDR3 region has 16 residues. V shed 2 bases, J shed 3 bases, and the junction held 3 bases outside the gene matches. Germline V gene data show CDR1 as SGHAT and CDR2 as FQNNGV. The CDR3 loop is CASSLRLAGGHYEQYF. The CDR3 bases are TGTGCCAGCAGCTTACGACTAGCGGGAGGGCACTACGAGCAGTACTTC.

The rearrangement joins TRBV13 to TRBJ1-3; possible D gene TRBD1, 5 bases. CDR1 and CDR2 from the germline V gene are PRHDT and FYEKMQ (reference sequence). The CDR3 is 15 amino acids. Trimming left V 7 bases short and J 1 base short, with 14 bases between. The CDR3 bases are TGTGCCAGCACCAAAGTCGGGGGATCTGGAAACACCATATATTTT. This translates into CASTKVGGSGNTIYF.

The gene calls are TRBV6-5 and TRBJ2-2; D possibly corresponds to TRBD2 (6 bases). Trimming took 6 bases from V and 2 from J, leaving 13 bases between them. Per germline, CDR1 MNHEY and CDR2 SVGAGI. This CDR3 has 15 residues. The CDR3: CASSPGLLNTGELFF. The CDR3 DNA sequence: TGTGCCAGCAGCCCAGGACTACTAAACACCGGGGAGCTGTTTTTT.

This clone was observed once. Other DNA sequences in the sample encode the same CDR3. V is TRBV7-9 and J is TRBJ1-2; D possibly corresponds to TRBD1 (6 bases). The CDR3 totals 13 residues. The germline gives CDR1 SEHNR, CDR2 FQNEAQ (reference sequence). Trimming pared 1 base from V and 7 bases from J, leaving 10 bases between. The CDR3 DNA sequence: TGTGCCAGCAGCTTAGACGGAGGGGGTGGCTACACCTTC. Amino acids: CASSLDGGGGYTF.

J is TRBJ2-7 and V is TRBV11-3; either TRBD1 or TRBD2 may fit D (5 bases each). The V end lost 3 bases, the J end lost 6 bases, and 12 bases lay between the germline ends. Germline CDR1 SGHNT, CDR2 YENEEA. CDR3 length equals 13 residues. This CDR3 is CASSFSGTREQYF. The DNA of the CDR3 is TGTGCCAGCAGCTTTTCAGGGACCCGCGAGCAGTACTTC. The full variable domain, rest sourced from reference TRBV11-3 and TRBJ2-7, is EAGVVQSPRYKIIEKKQPVAFWCNPISGHNTLYWYLQNLGQGPELLIRYENEEAVDDSQLPKDRFSAERLKGVDSTLKIQPAELGDSAVYLCASSFSGTREQYFGPGTRLTVT.

The J gene is TRBJ2-7, the V gene TRBV10-3; possible D gene TRBD2, 6 bases. CDR1 and CDR2 from the germline V gene are ENHRY and SYGVKD. V dropped 7 bases and J dropped 5 bases, with 18 bases sitting between them. This CDR3 is 14 amino acids long. CDR3 DNA: TGTGCCATCACCAGAAGGAGGGAGTCGGACGAGCAGTACTTC. Translating it yields CAITRRRESDEQYF.

For the CDR3, the DNA is TGCGCCAGCAGCCAAGTCGCCCTCTCTGGAAACACCATATATTTT. Translation gives CASSQVALSGNTIYF. The genes are TRBV4-1 and TRBJ1-3; D unclear. V was cut by 1 base and J by 0 bases, with 7 bases left in between. The germline V gene has CDR1 MGHRA and CDR2 YSYEKL. The CDR3 contains 15 residues.

CDR3 nucleotides: TGTGCCTGGAGTCCAAGAGGGACAGGGTACAAAGAGACCCAGTACTTC. This gives the protein CAWSPRGTGYKETQYF. V usage is TRBV30 and J usage is TRBJ2-5; 9 nucleotides align to TRBD1. The CDR3 runs to 16 residues. Trimming removed 2 bases from V and 3 bases from J; junction bases left unmatched: 10. CDR1 GTSNPN and CDR2 SVGIG come from the germline V gene (reference sequence).

The V call is TRBV29-1, the J call TRBJ2-3; D unresolved. The V end lost 3 bases, the J end lost 6 bases, and 7 bases lay between the germline ends. The CDR3 length is 11 residues. The germline V gene encodes CDR1 SQVTM and CDR2 ANQGSEA. The DNA for the CDR3 is TGCAGCGTTGATCCAGAGGATACGCAGTATTTT. Translating it yields CSVDPEDTQYF.

The V gene is TRBV7-8, the J gene TRBJ2-2; D not resolved. The V gene lost 1 base and the J gene lost 0 bases, with 3 bases spanning the gap. The CDR3 contains 14 residues. From germline, CDR1 is SGHVS and CDR2 FQNEAQ. The CDR3 DNA reads as TGTGCCAGCAGCTTAGATCCGAACACCGGGGAGCTGTTTTTT. This codes for CASSLDPNTGELFF.

V gene TRBV29-1 combines with J gene TRBJ1-1, with D unclear. Germline CDR1 is SQVTM and CDR2 is ANQGSEA. Trimming left V 5 bases short and J 0 bases short, with 7 bases between. CDR3 length: 12 amino acids. The CDR3 bases are TGCAGCGTTCTGACGGTGAACACTGAAGCTTTCTTT. Protein: CSVLTVNTEAFF.

The chain employs TRBV29-1 and TRBJ2-3, with 8 bases fitting TRBD2. The germline V gene has CDR1 SQVTM and CDR2 ANQGSEA. This CDR3 spans 14 amino acids. J lost 1 base, V lost 5 bases, and 5 bases had no gene match. CDR3 in DNA: TGCAGCGTTATCAGCGGGAGCGGCACAGATACGCAGTATTTT. The encoded protein is CSVISGSGTDTQYF.

This clone was seen a single time. The chain uses TRBV28 and TRBJ2-7; D may correspond to TRBD1 or TRBD2 (6 bases each). V lost 3 bases, J lost 1 base, and 10 bases lay in between. The CDR3 has 14 residues. Germline V gives CDR1 MDHEN, CDR2 SYDVKM. In DNA, the CDR3 is TGTGCCAGCAGTTTTAAGGGGGGTTCCTACGAGCAGTACTTC. Translating gives CASSFKGGSYEQYF. The entire variable domain, with the rest obtained from reference TRBV28 and TRBJ2-7, is as follows: DVKVTQSSRYLVKRTGEKVFLECVQDMDHENMFWYRQDPGLGLRLIYFSYDVKMKEKGDIPEGYSVSREKKERFSLILESASTNQTSMYLCASSFKGGSYEQYFGPGTRLTVT.

The chain is built from TRBV10-3 and TRBJ1-2, with TRBD1 matching 9 bases. CDR3 length: 13 amino acids. With V trimmed by 6 bases and J by 7 bases, 6 bases remained unmatched. Germline V gives CDR1 ENHRY, CDR2 SYGVKD. CDR3 in DNA: TGTGCCATCAGACAGGGGGCGCGTCTTGGCTACACCTTC. Residues: CAIRQGARLGYTF.

The chain links TRBV7-3 to TRBJ2-3; TRBD2 aligns across 8 bases. This CDR3 region has 17 residues. V lost 2 bases and J lost 4; bases outside the gene matches: 11. The germline CDR1 and CDR2 sequences are SGHTA and FQGTGA. Here the CDR3 reads CASSLAPLGAGADTQYF. The CDR3 DNA follows: TGTGCCAGCAGCTTAGCCCCTTTGGGAGCGGGAGCAGATACGCAGTATTTT.

The J gene is TRBJ2-2, the V gene TRBV28, with D uncertain. The CDR3 has 13 residues. Germline values: CDR1 MDHEN, CDR2 SYDVKM. Trimming took off 6 bases at V and 9 bases at J, with 14 bases between the two ends. CDR3 sequence: CASSPPLVRELFF. CDR3 nucleotide sequence: TGTGCCAGCAGCCCCCCTCTAGTAAGGGAGCTGTTTTTT. Drawing the rest from reference TRBV28 and TRBJ2-2, the complete variable domain is DVKVTQSSRYLVKRTGEKVFLECVQDMDHENMFWYRQDPGLGLRLIYFSYDVKMKEKGDIPEGYSVSREKKERFSLILESASTNQTSMYLCASSPPLVRELFFGEGSRLTVL.

This clone came up once. J is TRBJ1-1 and V is TRBV9; TRBD1 might be the D (6 bases). V shed 3 bases and J shed 2 bases, with 11 bases lying between them. CDR1 is SGDLS, CDR2 YYNGEE, per germline. The CDR3 is 14 residues long. The CDR3 reads CASSADRLNTEAFF. The CDR3 DNA sequence: TGTGCCAGCAGCGCTGACAGGCTAAACACTGAAGCTTTCTTT.

This clone was found a few times. The gene calls are TRBV6-6 and TRBJ1-1; weak D call: TRBD1 (6 bases). The CDR3 has 13 amino acids. Trimming cost V 4 bases and J 4 bases, with 10 bases left between them. CDR1 and CDR2 (germline): MNHNY, SVGAGI (reference sequence). CDR3 in amino acids: CASSWGPGTEAFF. The DNA of the CDR3 is TGTGCCAGCAGTTGGGGGCCTGGCACTGAAGCTTTCTTT.

The V and J genes are TRBV10-3 and TRBJ2-7, with D perhaps matching TRBD1 (6 bases). V lost 6 bases, J lost 2 bases, and 14 bases lay in between. The CDR3 contains 14 residues. Germline lookup yields CDR1 ENHRY and CDR2 SYGVKD. CDR3 sequence (DNA): TGTGCCATCAGGAGACAGGAGGCCGCCTACGAGCAGTACTTC. Its translation is CAIRRQEAAYEQYF.

The chain couples TRBV10-3 to TRBJ2-2; D is undetermined. V was shortened by 4 bases and J by 1 base, with 4 bases between the two germline ends. Germline CDR1 reads ENHRY; CDR2 reads SYGVKD. This CDR3 has 13 residues. This CDR3 is CAISVENTGELFF. The CDR3 DNA reads TGTGCCATCAGTGTCGAGAACACCGGGGAGCTGTTTTTT.

The chain joins TRBV25-1 to TRBJ1-1; D is possibly TRBD1 (5 bases). The length of the CDR3 is 16 residues. CDR1 and CDR2 from the germline V gene are MGHDK and SYGVNS. The V gene lost 4 bases and the J gene lost 0 bases, with 15 bases spanning the gap. This CDR3 reads CASSGGTTPLNTEAFF. DNA of the CDR3: TGTGCCAGCAGTGGGGGGACCACCCCCCTGAACACTGAAGCTTTCTTT. Full variable domain (outside the CDR3, taken from reference TRBV25-1 and TRBJ1-1): EADIYQTPRYLVIGTGKKITLECSQTMGHDKMYWYQQDPGMELHLIHYSYGVNSTEKGDLSSESTVSRIRTEHFPLTLESARPSHTSQYLCASSGGTTPLNTEAFFGQGTRLTVV.

This chain uses TRBV6-4 with TRBJ1-1; D ambiguous. Germline V lookup: CDR1 MRHNA, CDR2 SNTAGT. CDR3 length equals 14 residues. The V end was cut by 4 bases, the J end by 2 bases, with 11 bases between. The CDR3 loop reads CASSADGYNTEAFF. As DNA, the CDR3 is TGTGCCAGCAGTGCGGACGGGTACAACACTGAAGCTTTCTTT.

DNA for the CDR3: TGTGCCAGCAGCTTAGAGGCGGATACGCAGTATTTT. It encodes CASSLEADTQYF. The gene calls are TRBV11-3 and TRBJ2-3; D unresolved. V lost 0 bases and J lost 6, with 4 bases in between. The CDR3 length is 12 residues. The germline V gene encodes CDR1 SGHNT and CDR2 YENEEA.

The V gene is TRBV5-6, the J gene TRBJ1-1, with D possibly being TRBD1 (6 bases). The CDR3 is made up of 11 amino acids. Germline assignment: CDR1 SGHDT and CDR2 YYEEEE. V lost 0 bases, J lost 12 bases, and 9 bases lay in between. The CDR3 loop reads CASSLVGQSFF. The CDR3 DNA follows: TGTGCCAGCAGCTTGGTGGGACAATCTTTCTTT.

V and J are TRBV7-2 and TRBJ1-2, with D possibly matching TRBD1 (6 bases). The germline V and J ends were trimmed by 5 bases and 1 base, with 17 bases remaining between them. The CDR3 consists of 16 residues. From germline, CDR1 is SGHTA and CDR2 FQGNSA. The CDR3 nucleotides read TGTGCCAGCAGCCCTTTCAGGGGCCGAAATAACTATGGCTACACCTTC. Amino acids: CASSPFRGRNNYGYTF.

The J gene is TRBJ1-1, the V gene TRBV28, with D maybe TRBD1 (6 bases). Trimming took off 1 base at V and 1 base at J, with 13 bases between the two ends. The CDR3 has 16 residues. In germline, CDR1 is MDHEN, CDR2 SYDVKM. The CDR3 sequence is CASSLLGGWGNTEAFF. The CDR3 nucleotides are TGTGCCAGCAGTTTATTGGGGGGCTGGGGGAACACTGAAGCTTTCTTT.